This TCR beta chain is from a study of cytomegalovirus exposure and HLA in healthy donors. It was with 60 Vbeta and 13 Jbeta primers that the PCR ran. This table comes from immunoSEQ multiplex PCR, and its TCRdb copy is limited to in-frame clones, with some not included. Of around 180,000 clones listed, 80% to 85% are singletons. Concerning this clone itself: What it binds is unknown.

Study conclusions and caveats: A few chains linked to CMV were shown in vitro to be specific for CMV antigens.

In germline, CDR1 is MNHEY, CDR2 SMNVEV (reference sequence). Trimming took off 5 bases at V and 13 bases at J, with 12 bases between the two ends. CDR3 size: 11 residues. V is TRBV27 and J is TRBJ2-1; D possibly corresponds to TRBD2 (5 bases). This receptor was identified in a young woman in good health and CMV-seropositive. Specimen: PBMCs. CDR3 sequence: CASSVGDSQFF. The CDR3 DNA reads TGTGCCAGCAGTGTCGGGGATTCTCAGTTCTTC.